A selection of T cell receptor beta chains follows, all from one sample in a study of OX40 agonist ivuxolimab in advanced cancers. This table comes from immunoSEQ multiplex PCR, and its TCRdb copy is limited to in-frame clones, with some not included. The sample consists of approximately 30,000 clones, over 75% of them appearing once. Specimen: CD4+ or CD8+ T cells sorted from blood, collected in a trial of the OX40 agonist ivuxolimab. The receptors were sampled from an adult with an advanced solid tumor such as melanoma, head and neck, liver or kidney cancer. The CDR3 runs from the conserved cysteine through the conserved F or W. A D gene is named only where the DNA matches it firmly. Size is omitted from some rows. Given values are once, few, many or a class for expanded clones.

>-|TRBJ2-1|TRBV10-1|TRBD2
TGCGCCAGCAGTGCTGTAGCGGGAGCCTCCAATGAGCAGTTCTTC
CASSAVAGASNEQFF
>-|TRBJ2-2|TRBV7-8|TRBD2
TGTGCCAGCAGCTTTCTAGCGGGAGACACCGGGGAGCTGTTTTTT
CASSFLAGDTGELFF
>-|TRBJ1-1|TRBV5-6|-
TGTGCCAGCAATCCTCAGGGGTTCACTGAAGCTTTCTTT
CASNPQGFTEAFF
>-|TRBJ2-7|TRBV9|TRBD2
TGTGCCAGCAGCGAACTCCCGGGACTAGCGGGCCACGAGCAGTACTTC
CASSELPGLAGHEQYF
>-|TRBJ1-2|TRBV11-2|-
TGTGCCAGCGGCTATGGAGCCGGAGCTAACTATGGCTACACCTTC
CASGYGAGANYGYTF
>-|TRBJ2-7|TRBV15|TRBD2
TGTGCCACCAGCAGTGGCCAGCGGGAGATCTACGAGCAGTACTTC
CATSSGQREIYEQYF
>-|TRBJ2-7|TRBV9|-
TGTGCCAGCAGCGTAGGAAGGAGCGCTTACGAGCAGTACTTC
CASSVGRSAYEQYF
>-|TRBJ2-3|TRBV20-1|-
TGCAGTGCTAGAGTGGGAGATACGCAGTATTTT
CSARVGDTQYF
>-|TRBJ2-7|TRBV30|TRBD1
TGTGCCTGGAATCTAGGGACAGGGGCCTACGAGCAGTACTTC
CAWNLGTGAYEQYF
>-|TRBJ2-2|TRBV9|-
TGTGCCAGCAGTTCACGGGCCGGGGAGCTGTTTTTT
CASSSRAGELFF
>once|TRBJ2-1|TRBV15|TRBD1
TGTGCCACCAGTCCTACCAGGGGGAGCTCCTACAATGAGCAGTTCTTC
CATSPTRGSSYNEQFF
>-|TRBJ2-3|TRBV5-4|-
TGTGCCAGCAGCTTCGGGTCAGATACGCAGTATTTT
CASSFGSDTQYF
>-|TRBJ1-1|TRBV5-6|-
TGTGCCAGCAGGGAGGGACAGAACACTGAAGCTTTCTTT
CASREGQNTEAFF
>-|TRBJ2-1|TRBV28|-
TGTGCCAGCAGCCCCCCAACAAACTACAATGAGCAGTTCTTC
CASSPPTNYNEQFF
>-|TRBJ1-6|TRBV6-4|-
TGTGCCAGCAGTGACGATGTGGGAGCCCTCCACTTT
CASSDDVGALHF
>-|TRBJ2-5|TRBV7-9|TRBD1
TGTGCCAGCAGCTCCGGTCTGACAGGGGGCGACGCGACCCAGTACTTC
CASSSGLTGGDATQYF
>-|TRBJ1-1|TRBV7-2|-
TGTGCCAGCAGCTTAGGCAGGGGTAGGAACACTGAAGCTTTCTTT
CASSLGRGRNTEAFF
>-|TRBJ2-1|TRBV5-1|TRBD1
TGCGCCAGCAGCTTCGGGACAGGGGGCTACAATGAGCAGTTCTTC
CASSFGTGGYNEQFF
>-|TRBJ2-7|TRBV7-8|-
TGTGCCAGCAGCTTAGCGCGACTCCCCGGCGAGCAGTACTTC
CASSLARLPGEQYF
>once|TRBJ2-7|TRBV5-1|TRBD1
TGCGCCAGCAGCTTGGGACAGGGTAACGAGCAGTACTTC
CASSLGQGNEQYF
>-|TRBJ1-1|TRBV7-9|TRBD1
TGTGCCAGCAGCTTAGCGGGCAGGGGGGTGAGTATCGCTGAAGCTTTCTTT
CASSLAGRGVSIAEAFF
>-|TRBJ2-7|TRBV10-3|TRBD1
TGTGCCATCAGTCGATGGGAACAGGGGTCCCACGAGCAGTACTTC
CAISRWEQGSHEQYF